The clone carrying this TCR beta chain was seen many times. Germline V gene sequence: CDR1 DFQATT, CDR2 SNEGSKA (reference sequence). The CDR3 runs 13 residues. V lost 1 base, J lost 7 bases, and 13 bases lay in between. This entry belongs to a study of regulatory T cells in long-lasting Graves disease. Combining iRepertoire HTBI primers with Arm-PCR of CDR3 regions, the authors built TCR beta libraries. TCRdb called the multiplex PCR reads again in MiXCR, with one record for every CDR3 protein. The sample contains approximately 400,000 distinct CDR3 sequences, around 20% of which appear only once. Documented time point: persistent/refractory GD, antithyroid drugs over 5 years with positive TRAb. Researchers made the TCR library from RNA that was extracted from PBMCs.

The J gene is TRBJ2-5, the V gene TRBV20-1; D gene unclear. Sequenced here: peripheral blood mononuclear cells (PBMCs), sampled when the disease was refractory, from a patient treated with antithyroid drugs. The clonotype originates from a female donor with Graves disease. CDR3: CSARVASMGTQYF. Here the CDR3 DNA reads TGCAGTGCTAGAGTCGCCAGCATGGGGACCCAGTACTTC.